The next 25 T cell receptor beta chains were all read from a single sample in a study of T cell repertoires in cytomegalovirus infection. Using its own MiXCR run on the reads, TCRdb lists one record per CDR3 protein. Of under 350,000 distinct CDR3 sequences in the sample, about 9.2% were seen once. The specimen was PBMCs. Source of these receptors: a human donor in good health (CMV status not recorded). Some clones in this sample may be carry-over from other donors' samples.

This clonotype was counted only a few times. This chain links TRBV24-1 with TRBJ2-1; either TRBD1 or TRBD2 may fit D (5 bases each). Germline loops: CDR1 KGHDR, CDR2 SFDVKD. This CDR3 comprises 14 residues. V lost 0 bases and J lost 5, with 7 bases in between. The chain's CDR3 is CATSDLWGNNEQFF. CDR3 nucleotides: TGTGCCACCAGTGATTTGTGGGGGAACAATGAGCAGTTCTTC.

This clonotype was found many times. The V call is TRBV7-2, the J call TRBJ2-1, with 7 bases lining up with TRBD1. J was trimmed by 5 bases and V by 0 bases; bases with no gene match: 7. CDR1 and CDR2 from the germline V gene are SGHTA and FQGNSA. The CDR3 runs to 16 residues. The CDR3 region has the DNA TGTGCCAGCAGCTTAGCAGGGACAGCAAAAAACAATGAGCAGTTCTTC. The encoded protein is CASSLAGTAKNNEQFF. Supplemented by reference TRBV7-2 and TRBJ2-1, the full variable domain reads GAGVSQSPSNKVTEKGKDVELRCDPISGHTALYWYRQSLGQGLEFLIYFQGNSAPDKSGLPSDRFSAERTGGSVSTLTIQRTQQEDSAVYLCASSLAGTAKNNEQFFGPGTRLTVL.

There are many counts of this clonotype. The chain has TRBV2 and TRBJ1-1; D is possibly TRBD1 (5 bases). CDR3 length: 15 residues. Germline V CDR1 and CDR2: SNHLY, FYNNEI. Trimming removed 3 bases from V and 4 bases from J, with 15 bases in between. DNA of the CDR3: TGTGCCAGCAGTGAGGCGACTGGGGCTAGCACTGAAGCTTTCTTT. Amino acid sequence: CASSEATGASTEAFF.

This clonotype was recorded many times. This chain connects TRBV7-2 to TRBJ2-5; 9 nucleotides match TRBD1. This CDR3 spans 14 amino acids. CDR1 is SGHTA and CDR2 is FQGNSA in the germline V gene. V shed 5 bases and J 5 bases; nucleotides not matched to a gene: 6. Here the CDR3 reads CASSPGTGWETQYF. CDR3 DNA: TGTGCCAGCAGCCCCGGGACAGGGTGGGAGACCCAGTACTTC.

On this clonotype: A read error may explain this, as a much larger clone is one base away. The chain combines TRBV20-1 with TRBJ1-5; D not certain. Germline assignment: CDR1 DFQATT and CDR2 SNEGSKA (reference sequence). CDR3 size: 14 residues. The CDR3 coding sequence is TGCAGTGCTCCAACGGCGGATAGCAATCGGCCCCAGCATTTT. This translates into CSAPTADSNRPQHF.

This clonotype was picked up many times. The chain is built from TRBV20-1 and TRBJ2-5, with D possibly being TRBD1 (5 bases). V was trimmed by 1 base and J by 5 bases, leaving 14 bases between them. The CDR3 is 14 residues long. Germline V gene data show CDR1 as DFQATT and CDR2 as SNEGSKA (reference sequence). The CDR3 DNA reads TGCAGTGCTAGAGGGCTAGGGGAATGGGAGACCCAGTACTTC. Translated: CSARGLGEWETQYF.

This clonotype was seen many times. The chain links TRBV5-4 to TRBJ1-6; 7 bases match TRBD1. Trimming cost V 1 base and J 14 bases; bases outside gene matches: 9. This CDR3 has 14 amino acids. Looked up from germline, CDR1 is SGHNT and CDR2 is YYREEE (reference sequence). CDR3 bases: TGTGCCAGCAGCTTGTTTCAGGGGGAGGCTGCCCTCCACTTT. Its protein product is CASSLFQGEAALHF.

Ten or more counts support this clonotype. The chain's CDR3 is CASWGKRTDTQYF. CDR3 nucleotides: TGTGCCAGCTGGGGAAAACGAACTGATACGCAGTATTTT. The chain has TRBV12-3 or TRBV12-4 and TRBJ2-3; D gene uncertain. The CDR3 spans 13 residues. The ends were cut back, 8 bases at V and 6 bases at J, with 15 bases in the middle.

The chain carries TRBV2 and TRBJ1-2, with 9 bases fitting TRBD1. The V and J ends lost 8 bases and 7 bases, in that order; junction bases with no gene match: 14. This CDR3 is 15 amino acids long. Germline V gives CDR1 SNHLY, CDR2 FYNNEI. This CDR3 is CASSYVPGTGFGYTF. The DNA of the CDR3 is TGTGCCAGCTCCTACGTTCCCGGGACAGGGTTTGGCTACACCTTC.

This clonotype came up many times. V usage is TRBV7-2 and J usage is TRBJ1-1, with D uncertain. Germline CDR1 is SGHTA and CDR2 is FQGNSA. V dropped 4 bases and J dropped 6 bases, with 12 bases sitting between them. The length of the CDR3 is 13 residues. The DNA of the CDR3 is TGTGCCAGCAGCTACATGCGGAGGTCTGAAGCTTTCTTT. It encodes CASSYMRRSEAFF.

Ten or more counts support this clonotype. The chain combines TRBV25-1 with TRBJ2-3; D gene ambiguous. The CDR3 is 14 amino acids. Germline loops: CDR1 MGHDK, CDR2 SYGVNS. V lost 2 bases to trimming and J lost 5 bases, with 11 bases between them. DNA for the CDR3: TGTGCCAGCAGTGAAGAAGGAGCCTTAGATACGCAGTATTTT. Its protein product is CASSEEGALDTQYF.

This clonotype was observed a handful of times. CDR3 loop: CASSYSSAPVSEAFF. As DNA, the CDR3 is TGTGCCAGCAGTTACTCGTCGGCTCCAGTCTCTGAAGCTTTCTTT. The chain recombines TRBV6-6 with TRBJ1-1; D gene unclear. The germline V and J ends were trimmed by 0 bases and 6 bases, with 14 bases remaining between them. Germline lookup yields CDR1 MNHNY and CDR2 SVGAGI (reference sequence). The CDR3 is 15 amino acids.

The chain links TRBV29-1 to TRBJ2-5, with 9 bases that match TRBD2. The CDR3 is 13 residues long. J was trimmed by 4 bases and V by 7 bases; bases with no gene match: 7. Germline V gene data show CDR1 as SQVTM and CDR2 as ANQGSEA. The CDR3: CSGGGSGRETQYF. For the CDR3, the DNA is TGCAGCGGTGGGGGTAGCGGGAGAGAGACCCAGTACTTC.

This clonotype was observed many times. The chain carries TRBV5-6 and TRBJ1-2; D may be TRBD1 (5 bases). Per the germline V gene, CDR1 is SGHDT and CDR2 is YYEEEE. V was cut by 4 bases and J by 8 bases, with 15 bases left in between. The CDR3 is made up of 13 amino acids. Written as DNA, the CDR3 is TGTGCCAGCAGCCCGGGACGGACACGGGGCTACACCTTC. Translating gives CASSPGRTRGYTF. Combining the CDR3 with reference TRBV5-6 and TRBJ1-2 gives the whole variable domain DAGVTQSPTHLIKTRGQQVTLRCSPKSGHDTVSWYQQALGQGPQFIFQYYEEEERQRGNFPDRFSGHQFPNYSSELNVNALLLGDSALYLCASSPGRTRGYTFGSGTRLTVV.

Ten or more counts support this clonotype. The V call is TRBV12-3 or TRBV12-4, the J call TRBJ1-5, with TRBD1 matching over 8 bases. This CDR3 is 15 amino acids long. V lost 4 bases and J lost 0; bases outside the gene matches: 2. The DNA of the CDR3 is TGTGCCAGCAGTTCCGGGACAGGTAGCAATCAGCCCCAGCATTTT. It specifies CASSSGTGSNQPQHF.

About this clonotype: One end of the junction is discordant with germline, which a read error may explain. The V call is TRBV29-1, the J call TRBJ1-2; D is undetermined. The CDR3 totals 13 residues. Per germline, CDR1 SQVTM and CDR2 ANQGSEA. CDR3 region: CSVEEIAFYGFTF. The CDR3 nucleotides read TGCAGCGTTGAAGAGATCGCCTTCTATGGCTTCACCTTC. The whole variable domain, remainder taken from reference TRBV29-1 and TRBJ1-2, is SAVISQKPSRDICQRGTSLTIQCQVDSQVTMMFWYRQQPGQSLTLIATANQGSEATYESGFVIDKFPISRPNLTFSTLTVSNMSPEDSSIYLCSVEEIAFYGFTFGSGTRLTVV.

This clonotype was counted only a few times. The chain employs TRBV3-1 and TRBJ2-1, with D possibly matching TRBD1 (7 bases). V lost 4 bases to trimming and J lost 9 bases, with 13 bases between them. The germline V gene has CDR1 LGHDT and CDR2 YNNKEL (reference sequence). This CDR3 has 13 residues. Written as DNA, the CDR3 is TGTGCCAGCAGCCTCAGGGGGACTGTTGAGCAGTTCTTC. Its protein is CASSLRGTVEQFF.

This clonotype showed up many times. The J gene is TRBJ1-5, the V gene TRBV6-2 or TRBV6-3, with D tentatively TRBD1 (6 bases). Germline lookup yields CDR1 MNHEY and CDR2 SVGEGT. Deletions cut 3 bases from V and 6 bases from J, with 12 bases between. The CDR3 has 14 amino acids. CDR3 nucleotides: TGTGCCAGCAGTTATCTCGGGGGCCTTCAGCCCCAGCATTTT. Its protein is CASSYLGGLQPQHF.

This clonotype was counted many times. The genes are TRBV12-3 or TRBV12-4 and TRBJ2-3; possible D gene TRBD1, 6 bases. V was clipped by 5 bases and J by 2 bases, with 14 bases between them. The CDR3 contains 15 residues. Written as DNA, the CDR3 is TGTGCCAGCAGTACGAGGGGGTTCCTCACAGATACGCAGTATTTT. Translating gives CASSTRGFLTDTQYF.

This clonotype came up many times. The chain recombines TRBV5-1 with TRBJ1-3, with D possibly being TRBD1 (6 bases). The V end was cut by 1 base, the J end by 2 bases, with 7 bases between. Germline CDR1 and CDR2: SGHRS and YFSETQ. CDR3 length equals 14 residues. DNA for the CDR3: TGCGCCAGCAGCTTGCAGGGGCCTGGAAACACCATATATTTT. This gives the protein CASSLQGPGNTIYF.

The gene calls are TRBV18 and TRBJ2-5, with 7 bases identical to TRBD1. Unmatched junction bases numbered 11, after V lost 6 bases and J lost 7 bases. The CDR3 runs to 14 residues. Germline V lookup: CDR1 KGHSH, CDR2 LQKENI. CDR3 amino acids: CASSQGTAERTQYF. The DNA for the CDR3 is TGTGCCAGCTCGCAGGGGACAGCCGAGAGGACCCAGTACTTC. Together with reference TRBV18 and TRBJ2-5, the CDR3 gives the full variable domain: NAGVMQNPRHLVRRRGQEARLRCSPMKGHSHVYWYRQLPEEGLKFMVYLQKENIIDESGMPKERFSAEFPKEGPSILRIQQVVRGDSAAYFCASSQGTAERTQYFGPGTRLLVL.

In this sample, this clonotype turned up many times. This chain joins TRBV28 and TRBJ2-2; TRBD1 matches 7 bases. CDR3 length equals 14 residues. J gave up 2 bases and V 11 bases, and 8 bases lay outside the gene matches. Germline CDR1 reads MDHEN; CDR2 reads SYDVKM. The DNA for the CDR3 is TGTGCCGGAATCGGGACAGATAACACCGGGGAGCTGTTTTTT. Protein: CAGIGTDNTGELFF.

This clonotype was counted many times. The chain employs TRBV29-1 and TRBJ1-3; unclear D gene. This CDR3 has 13 residues. Germline V gene sequence: CDR1 SQVTM, CDR2 ANQGSEA. The V end was cut by 6 bases, the J end by 3 bases, with 12 bases between. The CDR3 coding sequence is TGCAGCGTCGCCTCCGGGTTTGGAAACACCATATATTTT. This codes for CSVASGFGNTIYF.

There are many counts of this clonotype. The chain is built from TRBV9 and TRBJ2-5, with 11 bases lining up with TRBD1. Germline CDR1 and CDR2: SGDLS and YYNGEE. The V segment lost 1 base and the J segment 4 bases; nucleotides outside the gene matches: 3. There are 15 residues in the CDR3. The CDR3 DNA reads TGTGCCAGCAGCGTAACCGGGACAGGGGGAGAGACCCAGTACTTC. Its protein is CASSVTGTGGETQYF.

This clonotype appeared many times. The chain links TRBV20-1 to TRBJ2-3, with TRBD2 matching over 8 bases. V shed 0 bases, J shed 0 bases, and the junction held 8 bases outside the gene matches. There are 17 residues in the CDR3. Germline V gene sequence: CDR1 DFQATT, CDR2 SNEGSKA (reference sequence). The CDR3 loop reads CSARDPQLAVSTDTQYF. The CDR3 bases are TGCAGTGCTAGAGATCCGCAACTAGCGGTGAGCACAGATACGCAGTATTTT.